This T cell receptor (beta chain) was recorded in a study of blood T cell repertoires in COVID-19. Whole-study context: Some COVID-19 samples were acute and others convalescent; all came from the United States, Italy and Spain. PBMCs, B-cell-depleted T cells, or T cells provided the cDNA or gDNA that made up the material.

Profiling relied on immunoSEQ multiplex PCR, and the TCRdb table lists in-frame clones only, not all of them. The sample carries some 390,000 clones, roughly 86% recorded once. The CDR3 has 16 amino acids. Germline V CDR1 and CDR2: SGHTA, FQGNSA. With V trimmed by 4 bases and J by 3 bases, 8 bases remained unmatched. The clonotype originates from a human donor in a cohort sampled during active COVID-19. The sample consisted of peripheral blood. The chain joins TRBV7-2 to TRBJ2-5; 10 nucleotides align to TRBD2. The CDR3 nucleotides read TGTGCCAGCAGCTCCAATGTAGCGGGGGGCAAAGAGACCCAGTACTTC. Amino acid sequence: CASSSNVAGGKETQYF.